This T cell receptor beta chain was recorded in a study of blood T cell repertoires in COVID-19. Across the study: T cells, B-cell-depleted T cells, or PBMCs provided the cDNA or gDNA that served as material.

There are 16 residues in the CDR3. Germline-derived CDR1 and CDR2 are MGHRA and YSYEKL. Trimming removed 0 bases from V and 0 bases from J, with 9 bases in between. As processed by the authors: Quantification of nucleated cells was approximated via reference gene primer amplification. Method: immunoSEQ multiplex PCR; TCRdb's copy keeps in-frame clones and lacks some. V, J and clone size were drawn from that table, and D and trimming were deduced from the DNA. The table records about 46,000 clones, 87% of them present only once. The sample was peripheral blood. This TCR derives from a human donor in a cohort sampled during active COVID-19. The chain couples TRBV4-1 to TRBJ1-3; D call uncertain. The CDR3 spells CASSQERDHSGNTIYF. The CDR3 coding sequence is TGCGCCAGCAGCCAAGAGCGCGATCACTCTGGAAACACCATATATTTT.